This entry lists 15 T cell receptor beta chains sequenced from one sample in a study of tumor-infiltrating lymphocytes in primary liver carcinoma. Extraction of RNA together with DNA used roughly 18-32 mg of unsorted bulk tissue. Reverse transcription of roughly 0.45 ug total RNA with a constant-region primer produced TCR beta cDNA. Nested multiplex PCR, run for three rounds with slightly modified ARM-PCR, yielded TCR beta libraries. Both of the initial two PCR rounds ran for 10 cycles and employed TRBV1-TRBV30 forward primers alongside a C-beta reverse primer. Each CDR3 protein gets one entry after TCRdb re-called the multiplex PCR reads with MiXCR. The top ten hold about 35% of the sample, which has about 37,000 distinct CDR3 sequences, roughly 73% seen once. Sequenced input: tumor-adjacent normal liver tissue. All receptors derive from a man aged 40-49 years with primary liver carcinoma and hepatitis B virus infection.

The sample holds one count of this clonotype. This is likely a read error, given that the CDR3 carries no conserved phenylalanine or tryptophan at its end. The CDR3 protein is CTSSSGTWDNIQYL. DNA for the CDR3: TGTACCAGCAGCTCAGGGACATGGGATAACATTCAGTACTTG. The rearrangement uses TRBV11-2 and TRBJ2-4; D may be TRBD1 (6 bases). CDR1 and CDR2 from the germline V gene are SGHAT and FQNNGV. The CDR3 spans 14 residues.

To note about this clonotype: The germline gene is not matched at one end of the junction; a read error may be the cause. DNA for the CDR3: TGTGCCAGCAGTTTAACCGGCGGGAGAAGTTACAATGAGCAGTCCTTC. Its translation: CASSLTGGRSYNEQSF. This rearrangement joins TRBV7-8 to TRBJ2-1, with 7 bases lining up with TRBD2. The CDR3 has 16 amino acids. Germline V lookup: CDR1 SGHVS, CDR2 FQNEAQ. Variable domain in full (rest from reference TRBV7-8 and TRBJ2-1): GAGVSQSPRYKVAKRGQDVALRCDPISGHVSLFWYQQALGQGPEFLTYFQNEAQLDKSGLPSDRFFAERPEGSVSTLKIQRTQQEDSAVYLCASSLTGGRSYNEQSFGPGTRLTVL.

The V and J genes are TRBV12-3 or TRBV12-4 and TRBJ1-5, with D perhaps TRBD1 (6 bases). Trimming removed 11 bases from V and 6 bases from J, with 17 bases in between. The CDR3 totals 13 residues. The CDR3 nucleotides are TGTGCCGGCCAGGATTCGGGGGCTCAGCCCCAGCATTTT. Translated, it gives CAGQDSGAQPQHF.

In the case of this clonotype: The junction differs from germline at one of its ends, possibly a read error. The V call is TRBV10-1, the J call TRBJ2-5; the D is unclear. CDR1 WNHNN and CDR2 SYGVQD come from the germline V gene (reference sequence). The CDR3 spans 14 residues. The CDR3: CASSETVASETQYF. In DNA, the CDR3 is TGCGCTAGCAGTGAAACCGTAGCCTCGGAGACCCAGTACTTC.

In regard to this clonotype: At one boundary the junction diverges from the germline segment, which might be a read error. The V call is TRBV6-6, the J call TRBJ2-7, with 7 bases lining up with TRBD1. This CDR3 comprises 14 residues. CDR1 is MNHNY and CDR2 is SVGAGI in the germline V gene (reference sequence). The CDR3 protein is CACSTTGSMGEQYF. CDR3 DNA sequence: TGTGCCTGCAGTACGACAGGGTCAATGGGGGAGCAGTACTTC.

With respect to this clonotype: The junction differs from germline at one of its ends, possibly a read error. V usage is TRBV11-1 and J usage is TRBJ2-1; 11 bases fit TRBD2. The germline V gene encodes CDR1 SGHAT and CDR2 FQDESV (reference sequence). The CDR3 is 20 residues long. The CDR3 DNA reads TGTGTCAGTAGCATAGGAAAGACTAGCGGGGCCTCATGGTTCGGCAATGAGCAGCTCTTC. It codes for CVSSIGKTSGASWFGNEQLF.

As regards this clonotype: A read error may produce the germline difference seen at one junction end. V usage is TRBV29-1 and J usage is TRBJ2-2; TRBD1 or TRBD2 may be the D gene (5 bases each). Germline V gene lookup returns CDR1 SQVTM and CDR2 ANQGSEA. This CDR3 has 14 amino acids. The CDR3: CSVLGPGPTGELLF. Written as DNA, the CDR3 is TGCAGCGTCCTTGGTCCGGGGCCCACCGGGGAGCTGCTTTTT.

Concerning this clonotype: The CDR3 end shows no conserved phenylalanine or tryptophan, and so a read error is likely. CDR3 coding DNA: TGTGCCAGCAGCCTGGACAGGGGCCCTGATCAGCCCCAGCATCTT. This sequence encodes CASSLDRGPDQPQHL. The J gene is TRBJ1-5, the V gene TRBV6-5, with 9 positions matching TRBD1. Germline V gene sequence: CDR1 MNHEY, CDR2 SVGAGI. The CDR3 has 15 amino acids. With 6 bases clipped from V and 5 bases from J, the junction kept 8 bases outside the gene matches.

V and J are TRBV11-1 and TRBJ2-4; 11 bases match TRBD2. Looked up from germline, CDR1 is SGHAT and CDR2 is FQDESV (reference sequence). The CDR3 has 17 amino acids. V lost 3 bases and J lost 8; bases outside the gene matches: 12. This chain's CDR3 is CASSFPGTSGTKDIQYF. The CDR3 bases are TGTGCCAGCAGCTTTCCCGGGACTAGCGGTACCAAGGACATTCAGTACTTC. Full variable domain (rest looked up from reference TRBV11-1 and TRBJ2-4): EAEVAQSPRYKITEKSQAVAFWCDPISGHATLYWYRQILGQGPELLVQFQDESVVDDSQLPKDRFSAERLKGVDSTLKIQPAELGDSAMYLCASSFPGTSGTKDIQYFGAGTRLSVL.

With respect to this clonotype: At one end the junction does not follow the germline gene, possibly because of a read error. The chain recombines TRBV7-9 with TRBJ2-3, with D perhaps matching TRBD2 (6 bases). The germline gives CDR1 SEHNR, CDR2 FQNEAQ (reference sequence). This CDR3 contains 14 residues. DNA of the CDR3: TGTGCCAGCAGCCCCGGGAGTAGCCCAGACACGCGGCATTTT. Protein: CASSPGSSPDTRHF.

This clonotype was detected only once. The final CDR3 position lacks the conserved phenylalanine or tryptophan, pointing to a likely read error. The CDR3 loop reads CASNAVAGWVNNEQFL. In nucleotides, the CDR3 is TGTGCCAGTAATGCCGTAGCGGGATGGGTAAACAATGAGCAGTTCCTC. This sequence joins TRBV14 and TRBJ2-1, with 8 bases fitting TRBD2. The CDR3 is 16 amino acids. Germline assignment: CDR1 SGHDN and CDR2 FVKESK. With 9 bases clipped from V and 5 bases from J, the junction kept 15 bases outside the gene matches.

Concerning this clonotype itself: The junction does not match germline at one end; this may be a read error. This chain connects TRBV10-2 to TRBJ2-7, with unresolved D. This CDR3 is 14 amino acids long. Germline lookup yields CDR1 WSHSY and CDR2 SAAADI. CDR3 sequence (DNA): TGCGCCAGCAGTAAGTCGACGGGTAGGGACGAGCAGTACTTC. Residues: CASSKSTGRDEQYF.

On this clonotype: The junction does not match germline at one end; this may be a read error. The rearrangement links TRBV11-2 to TRBJ2-3; a weak D match, TRBD1 (6 bases). Germline values: CDR1 SGHAT, CDR2 FQNNGV. This CDR3 is built from 16 residues. In DNA, the CDR3 is TGTGGCAGCAGCAAAAGAAGTACAGGGAACACAGATACGCAGTGTTTT. Protein: CGSSKRSTGNTDTQCF.

About this clonotype itself: One end of the junction does not line up with germline, which may come from a read error. The chain has TRBV4-2 and TRBJ2-7; 7 positions agree with TRBD2. The CDR3 runs to 15 residues. Germline V CDR1 and CDR2: LGHNA, YNFKEQ. The CDR3 nucleotides read TGTACCAGCAGCCAAGAGCGCGGGAGTAGCCACGAGCAGTACTTC. As protein: CTSSQERGSSHEQYF.

In regard to this clonotype: Relative to the germline gene, one junction end is altered; a read error may explain this. The chain recombines TRBV4-3 with TRBJ2-2; a weak D match, TRBD2 (7 bases). The CDR3 covers 15 residues. Germline lookup yields CDR1 LGHNA and CDR2 YSLEER. The CDR3 loop is CTSSQEAGHTGEPSF. Here the CDR3 DNA reads TGCACCAGCAGCCAAGAAGCGGGACACACCGGGGAGCCGTCTTTT.